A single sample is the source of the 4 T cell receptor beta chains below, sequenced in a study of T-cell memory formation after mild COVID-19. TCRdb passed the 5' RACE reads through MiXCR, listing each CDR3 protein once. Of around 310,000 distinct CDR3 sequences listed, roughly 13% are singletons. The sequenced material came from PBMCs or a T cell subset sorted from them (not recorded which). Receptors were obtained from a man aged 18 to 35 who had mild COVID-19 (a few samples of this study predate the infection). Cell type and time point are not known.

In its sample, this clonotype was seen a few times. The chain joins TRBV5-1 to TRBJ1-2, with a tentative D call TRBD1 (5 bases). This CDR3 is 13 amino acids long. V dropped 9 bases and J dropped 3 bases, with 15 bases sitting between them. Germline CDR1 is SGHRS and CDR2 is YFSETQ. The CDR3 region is CATAYRSDYGYTF. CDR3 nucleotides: TGCGCCACAGCGTACAGGTCCGACTATGGCTACACCTTC. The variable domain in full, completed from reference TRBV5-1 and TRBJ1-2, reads KAGVTQTPRYLIKTRGQQVTLSCSPISGHRSVSWYQQTPGQGLQFLFEYFSETQRNKGNFPGRFSGRQFSNSRSEMNVSTLELGDSALYLCATAYRSDYGYTFGSGTRLTVV.

The DNA for the CDR3 is TGTGCCAGCAGTCTCCTTCGGTCAGGGGAAATGGGTGGCTACACCTTC. Translating gives CASSLLRSGEMGGYTF. The genes are TRBV6-1 and TRBJ1-2; weak D call: TRBD1 (6 bases). Germline V gene lookup returns CDR1 MNHNS and CDR2 SASEGT. CDR3 size: 16 residues. V was cut by 5 bases and J by 7 bases, with 23 bases left in between.

CDR3 sequence reads: CASSFTYQETQYF. The CDR3 nucleotides are TGTGCCAGCAGTTTCACGTACCAAGAGACCCAGTACTTC. The chain recombines TRBV27 with TRBJ2-5; D uncertain. The germline V gene has CDR1 MNHEY and CDR2 SMNVEV (reference sequence). This CDR3 spans 13 amino acids. V shed 3 bases and J shed 0 bases, with 5 bases lying between them.

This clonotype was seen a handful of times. In DNA form, the CDR3 reads TGTGCCAGCAGTAGGGGCTCCTATAATTCACCCCTCCACTTT. This gives the protein CASSRGSYNSPLHF. The chain couples TRBV27 to TRBJ1-6, with D perhaps matching TRBD1 (5 bases). The CDR3 contains 14 residues. From germline, CDR1 is MNHEY and CDR2 SMNVEV (reference sequence). The V end was cut by 5 bases, the J end by 0 bases, with 5 bases between.